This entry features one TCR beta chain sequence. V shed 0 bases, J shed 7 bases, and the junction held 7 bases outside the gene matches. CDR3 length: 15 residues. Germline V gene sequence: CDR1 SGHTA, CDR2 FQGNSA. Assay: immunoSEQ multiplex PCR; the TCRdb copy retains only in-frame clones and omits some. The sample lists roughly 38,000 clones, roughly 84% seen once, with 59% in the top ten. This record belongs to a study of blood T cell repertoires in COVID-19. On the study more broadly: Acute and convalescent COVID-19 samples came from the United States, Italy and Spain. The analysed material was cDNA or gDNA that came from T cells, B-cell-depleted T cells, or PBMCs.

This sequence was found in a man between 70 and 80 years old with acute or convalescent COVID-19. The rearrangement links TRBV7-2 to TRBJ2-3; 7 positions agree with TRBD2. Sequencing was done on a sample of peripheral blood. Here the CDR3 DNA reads TGTGCCAGCAGCTTAGCGGGAGGGCCGGGAAATACGCAGTATTTT. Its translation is CASSLAGGPGNTQYF.